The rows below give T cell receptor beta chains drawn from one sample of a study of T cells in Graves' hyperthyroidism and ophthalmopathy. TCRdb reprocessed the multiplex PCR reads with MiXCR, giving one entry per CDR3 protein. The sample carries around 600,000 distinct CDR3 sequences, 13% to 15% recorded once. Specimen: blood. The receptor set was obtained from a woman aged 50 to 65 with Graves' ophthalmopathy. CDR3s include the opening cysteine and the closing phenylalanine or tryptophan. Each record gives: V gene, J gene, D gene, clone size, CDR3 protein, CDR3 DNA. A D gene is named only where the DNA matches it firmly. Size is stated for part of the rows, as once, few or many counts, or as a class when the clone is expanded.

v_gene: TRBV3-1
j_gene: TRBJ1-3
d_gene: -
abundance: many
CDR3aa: CASSPGSGSGNTIYF
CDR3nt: TGTGCCAGCAGCCCCGGATCGGGTTCTGGAAACACCATATATTTT

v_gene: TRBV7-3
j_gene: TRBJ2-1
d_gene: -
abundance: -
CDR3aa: CASSFDQGQLYNEQFF
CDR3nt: TGTGCCAGCAGCTTCGACCAGGGACAACTGTACAATGAGCAGTTCTTC

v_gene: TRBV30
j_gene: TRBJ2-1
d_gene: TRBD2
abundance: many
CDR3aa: CAWSVRLLAGGTSVEQFF
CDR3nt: TGTGCCTGGAGTGTACGTCTTCTGGCGGGAGGGACTTCCGTTGAGCAGTTCTTC

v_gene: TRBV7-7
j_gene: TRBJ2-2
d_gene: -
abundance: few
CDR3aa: CASSASTPGELFF
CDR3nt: TGTGCTAGCAGCGCATCGACCCCCGGGGAGCTGTTTTTT

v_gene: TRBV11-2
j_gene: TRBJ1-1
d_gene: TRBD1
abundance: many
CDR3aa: CASSGWTGARTEAFF
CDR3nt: TGTGCCAGCAGCGGCTGGACAGGGGCGAGGACTGAAGCTTTCTTT

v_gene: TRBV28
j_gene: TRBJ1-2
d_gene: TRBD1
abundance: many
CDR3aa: CASSQTGGWGYTF
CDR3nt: TGTGCCAGCAGTCAGACAGGGGGTTGGGGCTACACCTTC

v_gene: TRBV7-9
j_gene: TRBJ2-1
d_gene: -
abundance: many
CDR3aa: CASNNNPSSYNEQFF
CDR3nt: TGTGCCAGCAACAACAACCCGAGCTCCTACAATGAGCAGTTCTTC

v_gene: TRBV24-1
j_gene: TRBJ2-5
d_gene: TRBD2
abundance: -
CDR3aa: CATSDPGTSEQETQYF
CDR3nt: TGTGCCACCAGTGACCCCGGGACTAGCGAGCAAGAGACCCAGTACTTC

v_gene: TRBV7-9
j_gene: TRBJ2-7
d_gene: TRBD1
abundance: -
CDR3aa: CASSLELRQGVYEQYF
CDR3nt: TGTGCCAGCAGCTTAGAGCTGAGACAGGGTGTATACGAGCAGTACTTC

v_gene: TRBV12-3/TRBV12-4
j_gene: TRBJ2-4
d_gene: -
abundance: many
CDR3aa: CASSSNRDMNIQYF
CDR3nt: TGTGCCAGCAGTTCGAACAGGGACATGAACATTCAGTACTTC

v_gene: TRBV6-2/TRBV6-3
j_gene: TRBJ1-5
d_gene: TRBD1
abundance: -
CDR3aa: CASNQGGSQPQHF
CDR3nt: TGTGCCAGCAATCAGGGGGGTAGTCAGCCCCAGCATTTT

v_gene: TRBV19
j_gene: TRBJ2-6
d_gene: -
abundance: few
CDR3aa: CASSIDAAQSGANVLTF
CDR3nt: TGTGCCAGTAGTATCGACGCTGCTCAATCTGGGGCCAACGTCCTGACTTTC

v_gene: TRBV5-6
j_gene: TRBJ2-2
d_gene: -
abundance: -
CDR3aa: CASSGSYSGELFF
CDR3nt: TGTGCCAGCAGCGGAAGTTACAGCGGGGAGCTGTTTTTT

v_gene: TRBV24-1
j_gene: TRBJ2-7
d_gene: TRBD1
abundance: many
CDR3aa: CATSDSRQGSSYEQYF
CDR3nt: TGTGCCACCAGTGATTCCCGACAGGGATCCTCCTACGAGCAGTACTTC

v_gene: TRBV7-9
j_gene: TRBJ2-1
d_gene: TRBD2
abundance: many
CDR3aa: CASTRLAGSSYNEQFF
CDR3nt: TGTGCCAGCACCCGACTAGCGGGGAGCTCCTACAATGAGCAGTTCTTC

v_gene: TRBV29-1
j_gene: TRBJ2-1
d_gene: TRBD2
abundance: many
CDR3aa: CSVEGQLAGSYNEQFF
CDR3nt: TGCAGCGTTGAAGGCCAACTAGCGGGATCATACAATGAGCAGTTCTTC